These 8 T cell receptor beta chains were all obtained from the same sample, sequenced in a study of blood T cell repertoires in COVID-19. Clones were sequenced by immunoSEQ multiplex PCR, and TCRdb holds only the in-frame ones, with some missing. The data show around 270,000 clones, with approximately 89% seen just once and 2.3% held by the top ten. Material: peripheral blood. These receptors were obtained from a woman aged 50 to 60 with acute or convalescent COVID-19.

The J gene is TRBJ2-3, the V gene TRBV24-1; TRBD2 aligns across 7 bases. The CDR3 runs to 14 residues. Per the germline V gene, CDR1 is KGHDR and CDR2 is SFDVKD. Trimming removed 6 bases from V and 5 bases from J; junction bases left unmatched: 7. CDR3 nucleotides: TGTGCCACCAGTCGGTCGGGAGGCAGAGATACGCAGTATTTT. Residues: CATSRSGGRDTQYF.

The chain recombines TRBV5-4 with TRBJ2-1; 9 nucleotides match TRBD2. The CDR3 is 16 residues long. The V segment lost 0 bases and the J segment 4 bases; nucleotides outside the gene matches: 5. Germline V lookup: CDR1 SGHNT, CDR2 YYREEE (reference sequence). CDR3 in amino acids: CASSLGLAVEYNEQFF. CDR3 bases: TGTGCCAGCAGCTTGGGACTAGCGGTTGAATACAATGAGCAGTTCTTC.

With regard to this clone: The sample has other DNA sequences that encode this CDR3 too. The CDR3 region has the DNA TGTGCCATCAGTGAGTCGAGGGAGACCCAGTACTTC. Encoded protein: CAISESRETQYF. This chain joins TRBV10-3 and TRBJ2-5; D is uncertain. Per the germline V gene, CDR1 is ENHRY and CDR2 is SYGVKD. V was cut by 0 bases and J by 5 bases, with 4 bases left in between. CDR3 length equals 12 residues.

The chain combines TRBV27 with TRBJ2-5; a weak D match, TRBD1 (5 bases). CDR3 size: 15 residues. Germline V CDR1 and CDR2: MNHEY, SMNVEV (reference sequence). The V end lost 2 bases, the J end lost 5 bases, and 15 bases lay between the germline ends. The DNA for the CDR3 is TGTGCCAGCAGTTTAGAACCCCTAAGGGGCGAGACCCAGTACTTC. Translated, it gives CASSLEPLRGETQYF.

The V and J genes are TRBV28 and TRBJ1-1, with TRBD1 matching 7 bases. Germline loops: CDR1 MDHEN, CDR2 SYDVKM. V shed 5 bases, J shed 1 base, and the junction held 7 bases outside the gene matches. The CDR3 contains 15 residues. This CDR3 is CASSDRESPNTEAFF. The CDR3 coding sequence is TGTGCCAGCAGTGACAGGGAGAGCCCGAACACTGAAGCTTTCTTT.

This clone is a singleton in its sample. The genes are TRBV19 and TRBJ1-5; a weak D match, TRBD1 (5 bases). The V and J ends lost 3 bases and 2 bases respectively, with 11 bases between them. Germline V gives CDR1 LNHDA, CDR2 SQIVND (reference sequence). The CDR3 length is 15 residues. CDR3 bases: TGTGCCAGTAGTATGTGGGGCAGGGGCAATCAGCCCCAGCATTTT. Translating it yields CASSMWGRGNQPQHF.

The V and J genes are TRBV11-2 and TRBJ2-1, with 10 bases matching TRBD1. The CDR3 totals 14 residues. J lost 13 bases, V lost 2 bases, and 8 bases had no gene match. The germline V gene encodes CDR1 SGHAT and CDR2 FQNNGV. The CDR3 DNA sequence: TGTGCCAGCAGCTTATCTCCCGGGACAGGGGTACAGTTCTTC. Protein sequence: CASSLSPGTGVQFF. Drawing the rest from reference TRBV11-2 and TRBJ2-1, the complete variable domain is EAGVAQSPRYKIIEKRQSVAFWCNPISGHATLYWYQQILGQGPKLLIQFQNNGVVDDSQLPKDRFSAERLKGVDSTLKIQPAKLEDSAVYLCASSLSPGTGVQFFGPGTRLTVL.

This clone was seen only a few times. The chain employs TRBV27 and TRBJ1-4; D not certain. V lost 4 bases and J lost 3, with 12 bases in between. CDR1 and CDR2 (germline): MNHEY, SMNVEV (reference sequence). This CDR3 spans 15 amino acids. CDR3 DNA sequence: TGTGCCAGCAGTTCTTCTTGGCAGTCTAATGAAAAACTGTTTTTT. Translating it yields CASSSSWQSNEKLFF. Full variable domain (remainder filled in from reference TRBV27 and TRBJ1-4): EAQVTQNPRYLITVTGKKLTVTCSQNMNHEYMSWYRQDPGLGLRQIYYSMNVEVTDKGDVPEGYKVSRKEKRNFPLILESPSPNQTSLYFCASSSSWQSNEKLFFGSGTQLSVL.